This TCR beta chain stems from a study of CD8+CD57+ T cells in acquired aplastic anemia. Study background: Mean DNA quantity obtained from sorted CD4+ and CD8+ cells was 3 to 3.5 ug. An average of about 10.8 million reads for CD4+ cells was obtained from healthy donors.

The use of genomic DNA as template underpinned the TCR beta VDJ and CDR3 profiling. TCRdb recomputed calls from the reads with MiXCR, one row per CDR3 protein. This sample has some 410,000 distinct CDR3 sequences, with about two thirds found just once. In regard to this clonotype: Its specificity is unknown.

Study-level results: Sharing between patients and controls was observed for around 30 CD8+ CDR3 sequences. Levels of CD8+ Simpson's diversity were not significantly distinct in patients versus controls.

The sequence came from a human donor in good health, serving as a control. Sequenced: sorted CD4+, CD8+, or CD8+CD57+ T cells (not recorded which) from PBMCs.

As DNA, the CDR3 is TGCAGTGCCGGGGACGGATTAAATTCACCACCCCTCCACTTT. Residues: CSAGDGLNSPPLHF. The V gene is TRBV20-1, the J gene TRBJ1-6; perhaps TRBD1 as D (5 bases). CDR3 length: 14 amino acids. The ends were cut back, 6 bases at V and 11 bases at J, with 20 bases in the middle. CDR1 DFQATT and CDR2 SNEGSKA come from the germline V gene (reference sequence).